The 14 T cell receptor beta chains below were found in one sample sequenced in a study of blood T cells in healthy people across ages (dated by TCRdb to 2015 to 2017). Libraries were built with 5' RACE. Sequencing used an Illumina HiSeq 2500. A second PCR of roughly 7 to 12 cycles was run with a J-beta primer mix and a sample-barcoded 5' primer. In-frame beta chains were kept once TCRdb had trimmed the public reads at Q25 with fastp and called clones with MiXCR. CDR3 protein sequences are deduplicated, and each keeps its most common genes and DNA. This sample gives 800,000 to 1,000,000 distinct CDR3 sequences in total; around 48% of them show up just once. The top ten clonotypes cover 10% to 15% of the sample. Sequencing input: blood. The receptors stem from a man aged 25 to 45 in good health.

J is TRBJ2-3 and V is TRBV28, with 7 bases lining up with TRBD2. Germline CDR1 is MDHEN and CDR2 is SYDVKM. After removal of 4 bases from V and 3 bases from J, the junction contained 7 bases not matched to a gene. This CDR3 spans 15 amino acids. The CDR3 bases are TGTGCCAGCAGTTATACGGGGGGAGCAACAGATACGCAGTATTTT. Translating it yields CASSYTGGATDTQYF. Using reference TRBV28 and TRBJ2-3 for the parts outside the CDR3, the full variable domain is DVKVTQSSRYLVKRTGEKVFLECVQDMDHENMFWYRQDPGLGLRLIYFSYDVKMKEKGDIPEGYSVSREKKERFSLILESASTNQTSMYLCASSYTGGATDTQYFGPGTRLTVL.

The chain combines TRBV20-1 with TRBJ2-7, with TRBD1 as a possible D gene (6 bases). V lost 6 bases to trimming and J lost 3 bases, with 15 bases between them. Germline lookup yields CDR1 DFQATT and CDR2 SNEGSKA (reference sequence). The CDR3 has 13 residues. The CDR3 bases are TGCAGTGCCGTTACAGGGTCCAACTACGAGCAGTACTTC. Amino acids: CSAVTGSNYEQYF.

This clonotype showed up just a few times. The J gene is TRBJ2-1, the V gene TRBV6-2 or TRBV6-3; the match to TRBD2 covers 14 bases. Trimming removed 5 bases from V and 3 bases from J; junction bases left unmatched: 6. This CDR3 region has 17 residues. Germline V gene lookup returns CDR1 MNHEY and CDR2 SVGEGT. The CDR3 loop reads CASSKGLAGGLYNEQFF. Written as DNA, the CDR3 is TGTGCCAGCAGTAAAGGACTAGCGGGGGGACTCTACAATGAGCAGTTCTTC.

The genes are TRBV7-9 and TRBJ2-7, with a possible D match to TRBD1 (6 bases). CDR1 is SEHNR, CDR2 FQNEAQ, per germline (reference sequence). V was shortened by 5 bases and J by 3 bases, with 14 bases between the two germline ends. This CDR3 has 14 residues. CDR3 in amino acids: CASSPTDRSYEQYF. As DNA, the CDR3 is TGTGCCAGCAGCCCAACCGACAGGAGCTACGAGCAGTACTTC.

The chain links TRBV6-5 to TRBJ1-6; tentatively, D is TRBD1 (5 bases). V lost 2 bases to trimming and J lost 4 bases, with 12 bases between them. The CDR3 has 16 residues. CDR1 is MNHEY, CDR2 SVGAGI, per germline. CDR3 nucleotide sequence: TGTGCCAGCAGTTACGAGGTCAGGGAATATAATTCACCCCTCCACTTT. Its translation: CASSYEVREYNSPLHF.

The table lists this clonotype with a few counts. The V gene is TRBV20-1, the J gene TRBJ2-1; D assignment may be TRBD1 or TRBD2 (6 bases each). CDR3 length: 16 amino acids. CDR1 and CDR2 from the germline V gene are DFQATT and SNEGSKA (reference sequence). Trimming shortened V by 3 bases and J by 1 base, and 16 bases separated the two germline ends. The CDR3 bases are TGCAGTGCTAGGGGGGGTCAGGGGTATTCCTACAATGAGCAGTTCTTC. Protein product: CSARGGQGYSYNEQFF.

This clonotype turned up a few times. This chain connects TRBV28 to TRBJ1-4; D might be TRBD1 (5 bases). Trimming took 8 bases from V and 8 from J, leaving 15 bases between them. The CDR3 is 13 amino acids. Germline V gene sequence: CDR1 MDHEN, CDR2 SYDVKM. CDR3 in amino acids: CASSTGFSEKLFF. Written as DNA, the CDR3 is TGTGCCAGCTCTACAGGTTTTTCGGAAAAACTGTTTTTT.

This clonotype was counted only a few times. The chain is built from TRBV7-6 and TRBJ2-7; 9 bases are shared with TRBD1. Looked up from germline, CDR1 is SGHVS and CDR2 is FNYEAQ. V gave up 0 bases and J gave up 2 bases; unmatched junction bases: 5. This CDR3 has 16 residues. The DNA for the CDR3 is TGTGCCAGCAGCTTAGCCGGGGGGACAGGGCCCTACGAGCAGTACTTC. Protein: CASSLAGGTGPYEQYF.

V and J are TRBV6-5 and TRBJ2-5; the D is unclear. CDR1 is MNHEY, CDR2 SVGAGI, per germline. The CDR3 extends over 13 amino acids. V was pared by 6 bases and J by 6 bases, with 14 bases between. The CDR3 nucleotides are TGTGCCAGCAGGACCCTAGGTATCAAGACCCAGTACTTC. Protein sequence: CASRTLGIKTQYF.

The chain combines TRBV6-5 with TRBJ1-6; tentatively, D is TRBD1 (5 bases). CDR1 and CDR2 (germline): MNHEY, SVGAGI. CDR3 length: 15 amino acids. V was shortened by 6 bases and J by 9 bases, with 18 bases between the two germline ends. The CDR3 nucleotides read TGTGCCAGCAGCCCGGCGGGGGGTTTTGGTTCACCCCTCCACTTT. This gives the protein CASSPAGGFGSPLHF.

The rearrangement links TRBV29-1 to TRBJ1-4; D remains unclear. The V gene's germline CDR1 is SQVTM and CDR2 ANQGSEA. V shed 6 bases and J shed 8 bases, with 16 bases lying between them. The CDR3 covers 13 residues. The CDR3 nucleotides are TGCAGCGTAAGACCGATCGTGGGGGAAAAACTGTTTTTT. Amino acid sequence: CSVRPIVGEKLFF.

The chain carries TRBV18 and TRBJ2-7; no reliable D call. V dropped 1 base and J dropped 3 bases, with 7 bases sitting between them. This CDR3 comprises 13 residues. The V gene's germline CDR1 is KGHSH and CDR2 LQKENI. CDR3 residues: CASSPLEFYEQYF. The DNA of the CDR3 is TGTGCCAGCTCACCACTTGAATTCTACGAGCAGTACTTC.

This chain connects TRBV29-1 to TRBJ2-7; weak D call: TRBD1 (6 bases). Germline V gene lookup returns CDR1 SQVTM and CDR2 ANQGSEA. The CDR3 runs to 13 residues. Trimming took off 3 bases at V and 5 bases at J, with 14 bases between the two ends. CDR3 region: CSVEISAGDEQYF. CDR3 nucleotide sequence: TGCAGCGTTGAGATTTCGGCAGGGGACGAGCAGTACTTC.

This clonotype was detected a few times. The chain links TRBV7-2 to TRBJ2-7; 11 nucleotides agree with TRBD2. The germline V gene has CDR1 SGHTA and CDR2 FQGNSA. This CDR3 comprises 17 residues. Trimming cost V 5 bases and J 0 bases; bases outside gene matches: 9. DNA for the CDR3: TGTGCCAGCAGCAGGGGGACTAGCGGTCTATCCTCCTACGAGCAGTACTTC. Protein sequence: CASSRGTSGLSSYEQYF.